This T cell receptor beta chain was profiled in a study of patients and donors after allogeneic stem cell transplantation. Germline V lookup: CDR1 SGHRS, CDR2 YFSETQ. The junction had 1 base not matched to a gene; V was cut back by 4 bases and J by 6 bases. The CDR3 consists of 13 residues. MiXCR, run by TCRdb on the RT-PCR reads, gives a single entry per CDR3 protein. Of roughly 940,000 distinct CDR3 sequences listed, 18% are singletons. The chain employs TRBV5-1 and TRBJ2-1; 10 bases are a match to TRBD1. This receptor was obtained from a human donor who was either an allogeneic HSCT recipient or a stem cell or donor lymphocyte infusion donor (not recorded which). It is not recorded whose cells these are; they may come from a transplant donor. Sample: blood, either unsorted or a sorted T cell fraction (not recorded which). The CDR3 here is CASSGTGVNEQFF. Here the CDR3 DNA reads TGCGCCAGCAGCGGGACAGGGGTCAATGAGCAGTTCTTC.